Listed below are T cell receptor beta chains from one sample, sequenced in a study of cytomegalovirus exposure and HLA in healthy donors. Some clones are missing from TCRdb's copy, which holds only in-frame ones; the method was immunoSEQ multiplex PCR. Its table lists some 75,000 clones. Sequenced sample: PBMCs. The receptors here all came from a boy between 10 and 17 years old in good health and CMV-seronegative. Each CDR3 is given with its conserved first and last residue. Fields, in order: V gene, D gene, J gene, CDR3 protein, CDR3 DNA. The D gene is left open where the match is weak.

TRBV7-2	TRBD1	TRBJ2-7	CASSPWTGPSSYEQYF	TGTGCCAGCAGCCCCTGGACAGGCCCAAGCTCCTACGAGCAGTACTTC
TRBV6-1	NA	TRBJ2-2	CASREILNTGELFF	TGTGCCAGCAGAGAGATTTTGAACACCGGGGAGCTGTTTTTT
TRBV10-3	NA	TRBJ2-1	CAISERNAGSYNEQFF	TGTGCCATCAGTGAGCGAAACGCAGGCTCCTACAATGAGCAGTTCTTC
TRBV18	NA	TRBJ1-2	CASSLTPRQVREGYGYTF	TGTGCCAGCTCACTCACCCCGCGACAGGTCAGAGAGGGCTATGGCTACACCTTC
TRBV30	TRBD1	TRBJ2-1	CAWSSAGTGGRNEQFF	TGTGCCTGGAGCTCTGCCGGGACAGGGGGGCGTAATGAGCAGTTCTTC
TRBV5-4	TRBD1	TRBJ1-2	CASNYYSRDRNYGYTF	TGTGCCAGCAACTATTATTCTAGGGACAGGAACTATGGCTACACCTTC
TRBV4-3	TRBD2	TRBJ2-1	CASSQDIAGVYNEQFF	TGCGCCAGCAGCCAAGATATAGCGGGGGTCTACAATGAGCAGTTCTTC
TRBV6-1	NA	TRBJ1-5	CASSEPAGRTQPQHF	TGTGCCAGCAGCGAACCGGCGGGGCGGACCCAGCCCCAGCATTTT
TRBV4-2	NA	TRBJ2-7	CASSQGAIPITYEQYF	TGTGCCAGCAGCCAAGGGGCAATCCCTATTACCTACGAGCAGTACTTC
TRBV6-6	TRBD2	TRBJ2-7	CASSLAGGPNEQYF	TGTGCCAGCAGTCTAGCGGGGGGGCCGAACGAGCAGTACTTC
TRBV7-2	TRBD2	TRBJ2-7	CASSINSGKLYEQYF	TGTGCCAGCAGCATAAATAGCGGGAAGCTCTACGAGCAGTACTTC
TRBV29-1	TRBD1	TRBJ2-5	CSVGTGRGETQYF	TGCAGCGTTGGGACAGGGCGGGGAGAGACCCAGTACTTC
TRBV9	NA	TRBJ2-5	CASSGDLGSVETQYF	TGTGCCAGCAGCGGAGACCTGGGTAGCGTGGAGACCCAGTACTTC
TRBV6-5	NA	TRBJ2-3	CASSRGMDTQYF	TGTGCCAGCAGTAGAGGGATGGATACGCAGTATTTT
TRBV10-2	NA	TRBJ1-5	CASSEGSNQPQHF	TGCGCCAGCAGTGAGGGCAGCAATCAGCCCCAGCATTTT
TRBV18	TRBD1	TRBJ1-1	CASSPPEGAQTEAFF	TGTGCCAGCTCACCTCCCGAGGGGGCACAAACTGAAGCTTTCTTT